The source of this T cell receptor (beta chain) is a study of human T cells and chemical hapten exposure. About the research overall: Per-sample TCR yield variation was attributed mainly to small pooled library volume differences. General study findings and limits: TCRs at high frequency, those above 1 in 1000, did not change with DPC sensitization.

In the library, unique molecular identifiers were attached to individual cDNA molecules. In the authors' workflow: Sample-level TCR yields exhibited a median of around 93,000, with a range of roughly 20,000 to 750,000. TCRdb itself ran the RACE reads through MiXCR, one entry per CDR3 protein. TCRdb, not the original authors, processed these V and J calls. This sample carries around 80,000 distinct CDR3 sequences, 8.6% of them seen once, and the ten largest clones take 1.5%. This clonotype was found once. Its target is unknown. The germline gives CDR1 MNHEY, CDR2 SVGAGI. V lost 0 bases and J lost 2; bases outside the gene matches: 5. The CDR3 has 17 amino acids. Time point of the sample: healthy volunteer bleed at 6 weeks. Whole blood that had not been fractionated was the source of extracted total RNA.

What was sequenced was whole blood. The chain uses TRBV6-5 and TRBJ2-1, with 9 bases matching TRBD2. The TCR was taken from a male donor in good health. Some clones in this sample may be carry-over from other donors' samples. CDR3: CASSYSLSGRPYNEQFF. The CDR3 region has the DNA TGTGCCAGCAGTTACTCACTAAGCGGGAGGCCCTACAATGAGCAGTTCTTC.